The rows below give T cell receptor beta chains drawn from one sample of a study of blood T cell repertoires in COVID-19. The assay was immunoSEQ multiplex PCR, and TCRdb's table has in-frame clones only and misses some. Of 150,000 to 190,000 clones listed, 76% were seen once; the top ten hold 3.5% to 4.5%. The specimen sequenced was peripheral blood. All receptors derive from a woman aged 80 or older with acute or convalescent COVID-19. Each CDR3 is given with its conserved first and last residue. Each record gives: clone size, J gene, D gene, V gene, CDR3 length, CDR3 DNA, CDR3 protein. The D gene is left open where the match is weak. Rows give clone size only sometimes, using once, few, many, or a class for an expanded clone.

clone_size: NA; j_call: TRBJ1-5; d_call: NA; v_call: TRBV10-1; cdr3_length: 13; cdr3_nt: TGCGCCAGCTCTCAGGGGTTGGATCAGCCCCAGCATTTT; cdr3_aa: CASSQGLDQPQHF
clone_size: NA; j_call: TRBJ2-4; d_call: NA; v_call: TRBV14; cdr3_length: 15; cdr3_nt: TGTGCCAGCAGCCCTACGCAGGGTTTTCAAAACATTCAGTACTTC; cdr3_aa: CASSPTQGFQNIQYF
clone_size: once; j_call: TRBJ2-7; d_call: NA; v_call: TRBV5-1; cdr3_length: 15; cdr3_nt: TGCGCCAGCAGCTTGGAACGGGAGATGGGCTACGAGCAGTACTTC; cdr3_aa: CASSLEREMGYEQYF
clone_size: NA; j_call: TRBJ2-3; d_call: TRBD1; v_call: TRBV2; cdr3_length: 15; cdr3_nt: TGTGCCAGCAGCACCACAGGGGGCCGCACAGATACGCAGTATTTT; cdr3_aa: CASSTTGGRTDTQYF
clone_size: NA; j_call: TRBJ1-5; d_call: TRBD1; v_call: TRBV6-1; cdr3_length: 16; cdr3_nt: TGTGCCAGCAGTGCACTCGGGACAGGGGACTCTCAGCCCCAGCATTTT; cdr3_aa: CASSALGTGDSQPQHF
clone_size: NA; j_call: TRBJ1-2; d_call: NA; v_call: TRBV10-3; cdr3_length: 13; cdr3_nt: TGTGCCATCAGTGAAGTACGGAACTATGGCTACACCTTC; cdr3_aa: CAISEVRNYGYTF
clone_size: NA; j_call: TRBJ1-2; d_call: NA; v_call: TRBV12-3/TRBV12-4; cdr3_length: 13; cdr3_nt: TGTGCCAGCAGTCCCCCAAGCCAAAATGGCTACACCTTC; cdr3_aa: CASSPPSQNGYTF
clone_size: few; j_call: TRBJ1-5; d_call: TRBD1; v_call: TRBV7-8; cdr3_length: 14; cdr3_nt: TGTGCCAGCAGCGTAGACAGGGGCAATCAGCCCCAGCATTTT; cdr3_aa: CASSVDRGNQPQHF
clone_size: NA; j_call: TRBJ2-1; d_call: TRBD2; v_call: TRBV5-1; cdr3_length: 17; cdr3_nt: TGCGCCAGCAGCGTACTAGCGGGGGGACCGGTTTACAATGAGCAGTTCTTC; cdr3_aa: CASSVLAGGPVYNEQFF
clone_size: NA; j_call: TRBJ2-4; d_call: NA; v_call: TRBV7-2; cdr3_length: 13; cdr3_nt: TGTGCCAGCAGCTTAGGTCGTGAAAACATTCAGTACTTC; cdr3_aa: CASSLGRENIQYF
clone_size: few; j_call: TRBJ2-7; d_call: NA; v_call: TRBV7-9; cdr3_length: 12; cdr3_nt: TGTGCCAGCACCCGAGGGACTTTCGAGCAGTACTTC; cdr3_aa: CASTRGTFEQYF
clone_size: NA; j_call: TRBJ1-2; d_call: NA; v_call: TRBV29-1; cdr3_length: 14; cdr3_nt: TGCAGCGTTGAAGCCCCGGACAGATCTTCTGGCTACACCTTC; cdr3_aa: CSVEAPDRSSGYTF
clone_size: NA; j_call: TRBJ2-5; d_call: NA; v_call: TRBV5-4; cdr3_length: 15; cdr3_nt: TGTGCCAGCAGCTTGGCAGGGCGGGGAGTGGAGACCCAGTACTTC; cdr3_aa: CASSLAGRGVETQYF
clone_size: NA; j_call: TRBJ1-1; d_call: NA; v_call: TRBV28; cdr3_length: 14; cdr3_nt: TGTGCCAGCAGTGGAGACAGGTTTCCGTATGAAGCTTTCTTT; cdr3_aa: CASSGDRFPYEAFF
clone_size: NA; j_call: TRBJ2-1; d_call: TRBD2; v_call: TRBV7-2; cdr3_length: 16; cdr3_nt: TGTGCCAGCAGCTTAGACCCTAGCGGGGCCTACAATGAGCAGTTCTTC; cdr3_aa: CASSLDPSGAYNEQFF
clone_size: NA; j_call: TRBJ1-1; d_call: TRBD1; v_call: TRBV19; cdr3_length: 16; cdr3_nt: TGTGCCAGTAGTAAGGACAGGGGGCCAGGGGGTACTGAAGCTTTCTTT; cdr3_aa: CASSKDRGPGGTEAFF
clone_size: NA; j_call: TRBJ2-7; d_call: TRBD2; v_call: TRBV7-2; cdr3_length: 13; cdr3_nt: TGTGCCAGCAGCAGGACTAGCGGGGGCGAGCAGTACTTC; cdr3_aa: CASSRTSGGEQYF
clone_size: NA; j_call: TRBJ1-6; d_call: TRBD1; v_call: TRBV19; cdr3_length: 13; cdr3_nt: TGTGCCAGTAGGGGACAGGGCGATTCACCCCTCCACTTT; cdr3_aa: CASRGQGDSPLHF
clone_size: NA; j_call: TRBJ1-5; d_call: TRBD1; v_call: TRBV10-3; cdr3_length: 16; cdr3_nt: TGTGCCATCAGTGAGGGACAGGGTATTAGCAATCAGCCCCAGCATTTT; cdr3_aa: CAISEGQGISNQPQHF
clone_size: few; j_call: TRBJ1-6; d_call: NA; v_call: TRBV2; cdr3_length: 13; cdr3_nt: TGTGCCAGCAGCGGGCCCAGGGATTCACCCCTCCACTTT; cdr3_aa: CASSGPRDSPLHF
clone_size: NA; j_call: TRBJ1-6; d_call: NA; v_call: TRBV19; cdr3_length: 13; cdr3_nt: TGTGCCAGTAGTATTGACAGAAATTCACCCCTCCACTTT; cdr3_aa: CASSIDRNSPLHF
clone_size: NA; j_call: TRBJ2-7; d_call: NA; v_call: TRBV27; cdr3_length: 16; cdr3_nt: TGTGCCAGCAGTTTATCGGGGGTAGCGGTGGGTTACGAGCAGTACTTC; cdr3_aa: CASSLSGVAVGYEQYF
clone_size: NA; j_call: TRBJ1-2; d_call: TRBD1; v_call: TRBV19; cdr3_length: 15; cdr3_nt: TGTGCCAGTAGTATCTCCTCAGGGGGCTCCTATGGCTACACCTTC; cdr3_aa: CASSISSGGSYGYTF
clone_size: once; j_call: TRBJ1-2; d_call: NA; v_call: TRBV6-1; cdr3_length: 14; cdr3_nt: TGTGCCAGCAGTGAATCGGCAGGGAACTATGGCTACACCTTC; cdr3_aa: CASSESAGNYGYTF
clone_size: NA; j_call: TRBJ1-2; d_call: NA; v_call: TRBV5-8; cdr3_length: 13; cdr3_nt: TGTGCCAGCAGCCCGGACATTAACTATGGCTACACCTTC; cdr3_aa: CASSPDINYGYTF
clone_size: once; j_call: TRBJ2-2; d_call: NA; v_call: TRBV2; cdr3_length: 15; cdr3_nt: TGTGCCAGCAGTGTGACAGGATCGAACACCGGGGAGCTGTTTTTT; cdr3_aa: CASSVTGSNTGELFF
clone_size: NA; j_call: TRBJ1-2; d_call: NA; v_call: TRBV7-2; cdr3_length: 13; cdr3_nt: TGTGCCAGCAGCTTTTGGGGGCACTATGGCTACACCTTC; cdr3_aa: CASSFWGHYGYTF
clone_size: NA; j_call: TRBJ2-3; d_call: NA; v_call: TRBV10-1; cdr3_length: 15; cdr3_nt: TGCGCCAGCAGTGGCGGCGGATTCCGGGTAGATACGCAGTATTTT; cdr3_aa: CASSGGGFRVDTQYF
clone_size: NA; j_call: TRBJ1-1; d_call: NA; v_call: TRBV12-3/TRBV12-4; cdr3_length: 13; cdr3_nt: TGTGCCAGCAGCCGTCAGGATAACACTGAAGCTTTCTTT; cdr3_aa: CASSRQDNTEAFF
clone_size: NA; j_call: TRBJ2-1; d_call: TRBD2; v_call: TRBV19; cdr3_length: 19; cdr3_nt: TGTGCCAGTAGTATGGGACTAGCGGGATTTATTGGAAAAGGTAATGAGCAGTTCTTC; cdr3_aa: CASSMGLAGFIGKGNEQFF
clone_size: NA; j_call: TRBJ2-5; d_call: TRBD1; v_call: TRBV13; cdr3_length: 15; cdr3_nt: TGTGCCAGCAGCTGGGGACAGGGATTCGCGGAGACCCAGTACTTC; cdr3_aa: CASSWGQGFAETQYF
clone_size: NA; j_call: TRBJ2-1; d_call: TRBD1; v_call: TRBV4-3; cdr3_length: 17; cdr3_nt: TGCGCCAGCAGCCAAGATTTTGGGCAGGGGGCGCTCAATGAGCAGTTCTTC; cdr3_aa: CASSQDFGQGALNEQFF
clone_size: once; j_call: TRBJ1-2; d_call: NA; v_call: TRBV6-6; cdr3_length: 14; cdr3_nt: TGTGCCAGCAGTTCGCCTTTGGGGGGGCAGGGCTACACCTTC; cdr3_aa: CASSSPLGGQGYTF
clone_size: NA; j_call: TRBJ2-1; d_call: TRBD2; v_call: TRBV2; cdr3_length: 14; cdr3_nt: TGTGCCAGCAATGGACTAGCGGGAGTCGTTGAGCAGTTCTTC; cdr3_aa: CASNGLAGVVEQFF
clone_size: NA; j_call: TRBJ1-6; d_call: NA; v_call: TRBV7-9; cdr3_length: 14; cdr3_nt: TGTGCCAGCAGCCCCCTAGGGGCCCACTCGCCCCTCCACTTT; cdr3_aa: CASSPLGAHSPLHF
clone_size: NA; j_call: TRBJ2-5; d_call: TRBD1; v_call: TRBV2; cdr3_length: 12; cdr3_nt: TGTGCCAGCAGGACAGGGCCAGAGACCCAGTACTTC; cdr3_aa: CASRTGPETQYF
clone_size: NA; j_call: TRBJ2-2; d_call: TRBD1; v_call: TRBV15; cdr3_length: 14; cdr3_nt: TGTGCCACCAGCTTCAGGGGGAGCACCGGGGAGCTGTTTTTT; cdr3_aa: CATSFRGSTGELFF